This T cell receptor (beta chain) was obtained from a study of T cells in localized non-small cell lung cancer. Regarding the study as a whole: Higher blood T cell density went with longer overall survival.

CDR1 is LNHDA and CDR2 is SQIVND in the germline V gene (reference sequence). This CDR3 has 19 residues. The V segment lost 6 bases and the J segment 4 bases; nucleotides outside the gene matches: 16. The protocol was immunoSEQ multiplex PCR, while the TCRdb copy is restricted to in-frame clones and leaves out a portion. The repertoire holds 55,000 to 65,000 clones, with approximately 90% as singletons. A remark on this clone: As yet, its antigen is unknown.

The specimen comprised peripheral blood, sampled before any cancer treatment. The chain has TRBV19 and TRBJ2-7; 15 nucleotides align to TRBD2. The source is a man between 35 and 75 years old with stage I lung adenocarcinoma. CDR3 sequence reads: CASSPGGLRTSGRGYEQYF. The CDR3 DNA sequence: TGTGCCAGTAGCCCCGGGGGGCTCCGGACTAGCGGGAGGGGTTACGAGCAGTACTTC.